These 10 T cell receptor beta chains originate from one sample sequenced in a study of PD-1 blockade in classical Hodgkin lymphoma. Time point in this sample: cycle 4 day 1 (C4D1), after 5 to 7 weeks of nivolumab. Each patient relapsed following autologous stem cell transplantation, and prior brentuximab vedotin exposure differed. Thawed PBMCs underwent magnetic negative selection to yield purified CD4+ T cells. Here immunoSEQ multiplex PCR was the method, and the copy in TCRdb shows in-frame clones only, minus some. Of about 30,000 clones listed, roughly 86% are singletons. This sample comprised CD4+ T cells from blood, obtained before the fourth cycle of nivolumab. The receptors derive from a human donor with classical Hodgkin lymphoma.

The CDR3 region has the DNA TGTGCCAGCACCAGGGACAGGGAAAGGGCCGAGCAGTACTTC. It specifies CASTRDRERAEQYF. V is TRBV6-1 and J is TRBJ2-7; TRBD1 matches at 9 bases. This CDR3 has 14 residues. J was trimmed by 6 bases and V by 7 bases; bases with no gene match: 10. Germline V CDR1 and CDR2: MNHNS, SASEGT.

CDR3 nucleotide sequence: TGTGCCAGCAGTCAGCCCGGGACAGGGGGGGACGAGCAGTACTTC. It specifies CASSQPGTGGDEQYF. The chain is built from TRBV6-1 and TRBJ2-7, with 11 bases that match TRBD1. CDR3 length: 15 residues. V lost 5 bases, J lost 5 bases, and 8 bases stayed unmatched. Germline V gene lookup returns CDR1 MNHNS and CDR2 SASEGT.

This clone has just one count. The chain combines TRBV25-1 with TRBJ2-1; perhaps TRBD2 as D (6 bases). Germline CDR1 and CDR2: MGHDK and SYGVNS. The V end was cut by 8 bases, the J end by 2 bases, with 13 bases between. The CDR3 spans 14 residues. CDR3 protein: CASVEGSAYNEQFF. DNA for the CDR3: TGTGCCAGCGTGGAGGGGTCGGCCTACAATGAGCAGTTCTTC.

The chain uses TRBV19 and TRBJ2-3; possibly TRBD1 for D (6 bases). The CDR3 runs to 14 residues. Germline CDR1 reads LNHDA; CDR2 reads SQIVND (reference sequence). Trimming took 4 bases from V and 4 from J, leaving 12 bases between them. The CDR3 DNA reads TGTGCCAGTAGTACCCACAGGGTCCCAGATACGCAGTATTTT. Translating it yields CASSTHRVPDTQYF.

A note on this clone: The germline gene is not matched at one end of the junction; a read error may be the cause. The chain carries TRBV5-1 and TRBJ2-7; 8 nucleotides agree with TRBD1. The CDR3 is made up of 16 amino acids. CDR1 and CDR2 from the germline V gene are SGHRS and YFSETQ. The CDR3: CASSLWGTGLSYEQCF. CDR3 sequence (DNA): TGCGCCAGCAGCTTGTGGGGGACAGGACTCTCCTACGAGCAGTGCTTC.

V is TRBV7-6 and J is TRBJ2-7, with D tentatively TRBD1 (6 bases). This CDR3 is built from 13 residues. Trimming left V 5 bases short and J 2 bases short, with 10 bases between. CDR1 and CDR2 (germline): SGHVS, FNYEAQ. As DNA, the CDR3 is TGTGCCAGCAGCCTGGCAGGGGCCTACGAGCAGTACTTC. Translation gives CASSLAGAYEQYF.

This clone was picked up one time. The V call is TRBV7-3, the J call TRBJ2-3, with D uncertain. The CDR3 is made up of 15 amino acids. V lost 1 base and J 6 bases, leaving 14 bases between the germline ends. Germline CDR1 reads SGHTA; CDR2 reads FQGTGA. CDR3 amino acids: CASSLKGTWADTQYF. The CDR3 nucleotides read TGTGCCAGCAGCTTAAAGGGAACTTGGGCGGATACGCAGTATTTT.

This clone showed up just once. The chain employs TRBV6-5 and TRBJ2-3; 14 nucleotides line up with TRBD2. V shed 0 bases and J 4 bases; nucleotides not matched to a gene: 0. CDR1 is MNHEY and CDR2 is SVGAGI in the germline V gene. This CDR3 has 16 amino acids. The CDR3 protein is CASSYSTSGRADTQYF. The CDR3 DNA follows: TGTGCCAGCAGTTACTCGACTAGCGGGAGGGCAGATACGCAGTATTTT.

The chain combines TRBV7-8 with TRBJ2-7; D unresolved. The CDR3 runs to 13 residues. V gave up 3 bases and J gave up 5 bases, with 11 bases separating them. Germline CDR1 and CDR2: SGHVS and FQNEAQ. The chain's CDR3 is CASSLGPRDEQYF. CDR3 bases: TGTGCCAGCAGCTTGGGCCCACGGGACGAGCAGTACTTC.

The chain links TRBV4-2 to TRBJ2-1; D unresolved. Germline V gene sequence: CDR1 LGHNA, CDR2 YNFKEQ. There are 12 residues in the CDR3. V was shortened by 0 bases and J by 14 bases, with 11 bases between the two germline ends. The CDR3 region is CASSQDMMTEFF. The CDR3 region has the DNA TGTGCCAGCAGCCAAGATATGATGACCGAGTTCTTC.